This T cell receptor beta chain was captured by sequencing in a study of tumor-infiltrating lymphocytes in primary liver carcinoma. Study details: Per sample, productive TCRbeta reads numbered roughly 3.65 to 7.13 million, similar across tissue types.

The tissue used was unsorted bulk material of about 19-33 mg. RNA and DNA were co-extracted from it with the AllPrep DNA/RNA mini kit. Notes on this clonotype: Without the conserved terminal phenylalanine or tryptophan, this CDR3 likely stems from a read error.

This CDR3 is 13 amino acids long. CDR1 is SQVTM and CDR2 is ANQGSEA in the germline V gene. Production of TCR beta cDNA used around 0.45 ug total RNA together with a constant-region primer. Construction of TCR beta libraries relied on three successive nested multiplex PCR rounds employing slightly modified ARM-PCR. A C-beta reverse primer and TRBV1-TRBV30 forward primers served in each of the first two PCR rounds, at about 10 cycles apiece. TCRdb processed the multiplex PCR reads anew with MiXCR; each CDR3 protein has one entry. The sample yields under 200,000 distinct CDR3 sequences, around 81% seen once.

This TCR was recovered from a man aged 35-49 years with primary liver carcinoma and hepatitis B virus infection. Sequenced input: tumor tissue from primary liver carcinoma. The V and J genes are TRBV29-1 and TRBJ2-7; 8 bases agree with TRBD1. CDR3 coding DNA: TGCAACGTTGATGGGACAGGTTCCTACGAGCAGTACCTC. Its protein product is CNVDGTGSYEQYL.